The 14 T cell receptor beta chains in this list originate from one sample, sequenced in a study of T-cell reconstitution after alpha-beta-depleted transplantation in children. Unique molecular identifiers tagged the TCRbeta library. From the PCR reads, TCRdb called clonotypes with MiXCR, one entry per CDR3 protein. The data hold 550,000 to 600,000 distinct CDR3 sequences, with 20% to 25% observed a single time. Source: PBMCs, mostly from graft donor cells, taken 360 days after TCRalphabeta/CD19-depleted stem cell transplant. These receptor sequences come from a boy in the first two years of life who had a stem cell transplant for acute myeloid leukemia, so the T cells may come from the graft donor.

CDR3 region: CASRWARVLNTEAFF. The CDR3, as DNA: TGTGCCAGCAGGTGGGCCAGGGTTTTGAACACTGAAGCTTTCTTT. The J gene is TRBJ1-1, the V gene TRBV6-1; D perhaps matches TRBD1 (5 bases). The V and J ends lost 6 bases and 0 bases respectively, with 14 bases between them. The germline V gene has CDR1 MNHNS and CDR2 SASEGT. The CDR3 is 15 amino acids.

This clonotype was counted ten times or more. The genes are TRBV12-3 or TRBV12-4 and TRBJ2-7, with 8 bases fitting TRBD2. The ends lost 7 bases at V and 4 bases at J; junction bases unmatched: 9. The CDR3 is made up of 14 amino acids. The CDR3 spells CASTHTGGAYEQYF. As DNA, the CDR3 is TGTGCCAGCACTCACACCGGGGGGGCTTACGAGCAGTACTTC.

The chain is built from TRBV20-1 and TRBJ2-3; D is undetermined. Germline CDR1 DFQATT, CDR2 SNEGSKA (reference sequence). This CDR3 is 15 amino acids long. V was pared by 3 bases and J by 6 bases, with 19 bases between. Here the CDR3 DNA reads TGCAGTGCTAGCCCGACCACCAGGCCCGCGGATACGCAGTATTTT. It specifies CSASPTTRPADTQYF.

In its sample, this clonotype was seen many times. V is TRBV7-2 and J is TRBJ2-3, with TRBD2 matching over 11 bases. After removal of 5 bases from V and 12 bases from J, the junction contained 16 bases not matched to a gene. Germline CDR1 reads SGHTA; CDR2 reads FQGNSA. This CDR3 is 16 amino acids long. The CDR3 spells CASSREETSGVVAQYF. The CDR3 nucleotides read TGTGCCAGCAGCAGGGAGGAGACTAGCGGGGTGGTGGCTCAGTATTTT.

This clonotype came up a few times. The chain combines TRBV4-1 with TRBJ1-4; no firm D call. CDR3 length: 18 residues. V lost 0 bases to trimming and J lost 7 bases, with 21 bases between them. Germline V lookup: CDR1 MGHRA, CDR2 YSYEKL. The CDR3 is CASSQDHARIARAEKLFF. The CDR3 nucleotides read TGCGCCAGCAGCCAAGATCATGCACGCATCGCAAGGGCTGAAAAACTGTTTTTT.

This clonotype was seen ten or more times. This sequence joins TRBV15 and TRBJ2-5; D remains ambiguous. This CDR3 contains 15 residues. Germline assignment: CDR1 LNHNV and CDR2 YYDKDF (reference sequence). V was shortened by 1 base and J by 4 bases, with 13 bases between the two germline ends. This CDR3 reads CATSRVPPKRETQYF. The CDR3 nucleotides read TGTGCCACCAGCAGAGTCCCCCCAAAGCGAGAGACCCAGTACTTC.

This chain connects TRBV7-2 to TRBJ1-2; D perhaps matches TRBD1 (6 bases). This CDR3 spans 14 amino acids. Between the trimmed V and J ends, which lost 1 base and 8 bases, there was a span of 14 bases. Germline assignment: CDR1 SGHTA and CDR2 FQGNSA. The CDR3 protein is CASSLVRTALGYTF. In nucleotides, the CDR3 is TGTGCCAGCAGCTTAGTAAGGACAGCCTTAGGCTACACCTTC.

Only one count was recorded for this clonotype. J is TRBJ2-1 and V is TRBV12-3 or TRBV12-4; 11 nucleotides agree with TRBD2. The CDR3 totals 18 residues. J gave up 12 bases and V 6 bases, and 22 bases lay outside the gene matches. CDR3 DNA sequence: TGTGCCAGCAGCCCCCGCGTGGGGTTAGCGGGGGGGACCCATGGGCAGTTCTTC. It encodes CASSPRVGLAGGTHGQFF.

CDR3 amino acids: CASSTGGAKNIQYF. Written as DNA, the CDR3 is TGCGCCAGCAGCACGGGGGGGGCCAAAAACATTCAGTACTTC. The V gene is TRBV5-1, the J gene TRBJ2-4, with 8 bases that match TRBD2. This CDR3 comprises 14 residues. The germline CDR1 and CDR2 sequences are SGHRS and YFSETQ. V gave up 4 bases and J gave up 1 base; unmatched junction bases: 1.

The CDR3 loop is CASSPFPTGVPREQYF. The CDR3 coding sequence is TGTGCCAGCAGTCCCTTCCCGACAGGGGTCCCGAGAGAGCAGTACTTC. The chain recombines TRBV6-1 with TRBJ2-7; TRBD1 aligns across 8 bases. The CDR3 totals 16 residues. J gave up 7 bases and V 5 bases, and 16 bases lay outside the gene matches. Germline V lookup: CDR1 MNHNS, CDR2 SASEGT.

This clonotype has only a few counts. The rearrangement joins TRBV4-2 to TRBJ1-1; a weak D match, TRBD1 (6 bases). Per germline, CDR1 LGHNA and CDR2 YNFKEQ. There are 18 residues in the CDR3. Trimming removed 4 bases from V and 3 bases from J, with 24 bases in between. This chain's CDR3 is CASSPGGTPVPVDTEAFF. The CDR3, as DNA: TGTGCCAGCAGCCCCGGCGGGACACCGGTTCCTGTTGACACTGAAGCTTTCTTT.

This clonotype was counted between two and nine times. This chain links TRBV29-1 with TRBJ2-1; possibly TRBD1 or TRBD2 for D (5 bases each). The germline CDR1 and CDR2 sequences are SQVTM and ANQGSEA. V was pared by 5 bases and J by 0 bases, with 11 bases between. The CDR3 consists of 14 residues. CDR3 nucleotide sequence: TGCAGCGTTCGGGGCAGAAGCTCCTACAATGAGCAGTTCTTC. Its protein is CSVRGRSSYNEQFF.

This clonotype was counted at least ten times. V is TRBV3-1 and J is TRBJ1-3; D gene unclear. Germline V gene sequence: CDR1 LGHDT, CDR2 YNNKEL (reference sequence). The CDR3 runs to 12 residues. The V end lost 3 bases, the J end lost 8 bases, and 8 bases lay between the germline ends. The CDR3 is CASSHKFDTIYF. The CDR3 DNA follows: TGTGCCAGCAGCCACAAATTCGACACCATATATTTT.

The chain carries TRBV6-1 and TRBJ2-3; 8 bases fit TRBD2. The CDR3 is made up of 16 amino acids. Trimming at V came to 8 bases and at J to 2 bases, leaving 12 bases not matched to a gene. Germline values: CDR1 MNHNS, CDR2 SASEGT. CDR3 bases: TGTGCCAGCCCCCCGGGGGCGGGGGGACCCACAGATACGCAGTATTTT. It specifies CASPPGAGGPTDTQYF.